Listed here are 8 T cell receptor beta chains from one sample, sequenced in a study of CD8+CD57+ T cells in acquired aplastic anemia. Investigators profiled TCR beta VDJ and CDR3 from genomic DNA template. In TCRdb, the reads were re-called with MiXCR into one record per CDR3 protein. The sample carries roughly 260,000 distinct CDR3 sequences, about 44% recorded once. Sequencing involved patients with CD8+CD57+ cell expansion previously shown by flow cytometry. Sequenced: sorted CD4+, CD8+, or CD8+CD57+ T cells (not recorded which) from PBMCs. These receptors were collected from a human donor with aplastic anemia.

With respect to this clonotype: One junction end does not reproduce the germline sequence, and a read error may be involved. CDR3 loop: CASSSLQVSPYGQYF. The CDR3 bases are TGTGCCAGCAGTTCATTACAGGTCTCTCCCTACGGGCAGTACTTC. The genes are TRBV2 and TRBJ2-7, with D possibly matching TRBD1 (5 bases). The CDR3 has 15 residues. Germline CDR1 and CDR2: SNHLY and FYNNEI.

V is TRBV25-1 and J is TRBJ1-1, with unresolved D. The CDR3 spans 12 residues. Germline V gene sequence: CDR1 MGHDK, CDR2 SYGVNS. The V gene lost 6 bases and the J gene lost 11 bases, with 16 bases spanning the gap. CDR3 in amino acids: CASRNKNIEAFF. The DNA of the CDR3 is TGTGCCAGCAGAAACAAGAACATTGAGGCTTTCTTT.

This clonotype was observed many times. This chain uses TRBV20-1 with TRBJ2-7; 8 bases are a match to TRBD1. Germline CDR1 is DFQATT and CDR2 is SNEGSKA (reference sequence). The CDR3 has 15 residues. V was clipped by 1 base and J by 7 bases; unmatched bases: 12. CDR3 coding DNA: TGCAGTGCTAGAGTCCCAGGACAGGGAGTATATGAGCAGTACTTC. Its translation is CSARVPGQGVYEQYF.

J is TRBJ1-1 and V is TRBV5-1, with D uncertain. Deletions cut 0 bases from V and 4 bases from J, with 16 bases between. This CDR3 spans 16 amino acids. Germline CDR1 reads SGHRS; CDR2 reads YFSETQ. CDR3 region: CASSLAGPSYGTEAFF. The CDR3 nucleotides are TGCGCCAGCAGCTTGGCTGGGCCTTCGTATGGCACTGAAGCTTTCTTT.

This clonotype was recorded at least ten times. The genes are TRBV4-3 and TRBJ2-6, with TRBD1 matching 10 bases. V dropped 3 bases and J dropped 4; count of bases not matched to a gene: 9. CDR3 length equals 18 residues. Looked up from germline, CDR1 is LGHNA and CDR2 is YSLEER. The CDR3 DNA follows: TGCGCCAGCAGCCAGATAGGACAGGGGGTTCTGGGGGCCAACGTCCTGACTTTC. It specifies CASSQIGQGVLGANVLTF.

V is TRBV4-3 and J is TRBJ1-2; 8 nucleotides match TRBD1. Losses at the gene ends were 1 base for V and 3 bases for J; bases not matched to a gene: 7. CDR1 LGHNA and CDR2 YSLEER come from the germline V gene. There are 16 residues in the CDR3. CDR3 residues: CASSQVRSRGHYGYTF. CDR3 bases: TGCGCCAGCAGCCAAGTTAGGTCCAGGGGGCACTATGGCTACACCTTC.

Worth noting for this clonotype: Being one base from a much bigger clone, this may be a read error. Without the conserved terminal phenylalanine or tryptophan, this CDR3 likely stems from a read error. The chain joins TRBV30 to TRBJ2-1; no clear D. The germline CDR1 and CDR2 sequences are GTSNPN and SVGIG (reference sequence). V was cut by 8 bases and J by 5 bases, with 4 bases left in between. CDR3 length: 9 residues. The CDR3 spells CATDNEQFS. In nucleotides, the CDR3 is TGTGCCACAGACAATGAGCAGTTCTCC.

On this clonotype: The CDR3 carries no conserved terminal phenylalanine or tryptophan, so it likely arises from a read error. The chain combines TRBV2 with TRBJ2-3; D is possibly TRBD1 (5 bases). Germline values: CDR1 SNHLY, CDR2 FYNNEI. The ends were cut back, 2 bases at V and 4 bases at J, with 7 bases in the middle. CDR3 size: 13 residues. CDR3 protein: CASSERGADTQYT. DNA of the CDR3: TGTGCCAGCAGTGAAAGGGGCGCAGATACGCAGTATACT.